The clone carrying this TCR beta chain appeared many times. The antigen is not known. In TCRdb, the reads were re-called with MiXCR into one record per CDR3 protein. In the table there are tens of thousands of distinct CDR3 sequences, around 3.8% of which are singletons. V was shortened by 3 bases and J by 6 bases, with 10 bases between the two germline ends. Germline V CDR1 and CDR2: SEHNR, FQNEAQ (reference sequence). The CDR3 is 13 amino acids. These data come from a study of T cell repertoires in cytomegalovirus infection. Study information: Matching HLA type, along with CMV infection, was indicated by public TCR beta signatures.

Regarding the study as a whole: In two of eight donors, the top clonotype was HLA-C-restricted CMV-specific.

This clonotype originated in a human donor in good health (CMV status not recorded). Some clones in this sample may be carry-over from other donors' samples. The chain links TRBV7-9 to TRBJ2-3; no clear D gene. The sequencing sample was made of PBMCs. The CDR3 here is CASSFPRGDTQYF. CDR3 nucleotide sequence: TGTGCCAGCAGCTTTCCCCGTGGGGATACGCAGTATTTT.